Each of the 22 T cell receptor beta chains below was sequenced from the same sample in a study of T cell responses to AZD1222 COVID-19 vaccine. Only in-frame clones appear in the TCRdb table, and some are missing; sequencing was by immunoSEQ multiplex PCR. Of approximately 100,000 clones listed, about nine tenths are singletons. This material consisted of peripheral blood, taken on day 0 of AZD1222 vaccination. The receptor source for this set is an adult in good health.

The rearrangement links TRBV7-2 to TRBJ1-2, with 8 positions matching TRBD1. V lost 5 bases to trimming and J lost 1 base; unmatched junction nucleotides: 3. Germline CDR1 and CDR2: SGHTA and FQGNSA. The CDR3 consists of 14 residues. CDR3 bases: TGTGCCAGCAGCAGGACAGGGATTAACTATGGCTACACCTTC. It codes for CASSRTGINYGYTF.

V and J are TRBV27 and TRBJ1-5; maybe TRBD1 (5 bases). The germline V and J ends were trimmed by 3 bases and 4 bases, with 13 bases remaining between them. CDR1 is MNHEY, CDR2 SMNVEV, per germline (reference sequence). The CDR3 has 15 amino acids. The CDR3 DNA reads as TGTGCCAGCAGTTTGATCGGGACGGAAAATCAGCCCCAGCATTTT. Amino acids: CASSLIGTENQPQHF.

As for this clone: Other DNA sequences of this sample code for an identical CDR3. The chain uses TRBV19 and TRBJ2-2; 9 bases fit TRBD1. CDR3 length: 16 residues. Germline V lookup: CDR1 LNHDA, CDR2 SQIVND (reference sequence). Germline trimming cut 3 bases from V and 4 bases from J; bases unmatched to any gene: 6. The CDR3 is CASSMRGTGRTGELFF. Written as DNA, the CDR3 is TGTGCCAGTAGTATGAGAGGGACAGGGCGCACCGGGGAGCTGTTTTTT.

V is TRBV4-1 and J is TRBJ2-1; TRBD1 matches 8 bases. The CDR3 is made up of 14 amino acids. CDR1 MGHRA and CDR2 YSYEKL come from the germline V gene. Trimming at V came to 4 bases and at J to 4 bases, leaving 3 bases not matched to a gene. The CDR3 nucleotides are TGCGCCAGCAGCCCGGGACAGGCATACAATGAGCAGTTCTTC. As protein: CASSPGQAYNEQFF.

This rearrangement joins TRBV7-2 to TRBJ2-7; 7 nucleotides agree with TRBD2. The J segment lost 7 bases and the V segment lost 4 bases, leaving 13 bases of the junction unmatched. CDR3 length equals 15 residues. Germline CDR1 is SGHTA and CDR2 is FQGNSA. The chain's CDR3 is CASSSFSGQGREQYF. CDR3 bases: TGTGCCAGCAGCTCCTTTAGCGGGCAAGGGAGGGAGCAGTACTTC.

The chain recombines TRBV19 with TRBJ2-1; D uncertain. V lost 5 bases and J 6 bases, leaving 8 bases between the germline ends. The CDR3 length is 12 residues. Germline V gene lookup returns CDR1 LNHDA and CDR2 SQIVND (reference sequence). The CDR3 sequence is CASSGVANEQFF. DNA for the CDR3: TGTGCCAGTAGTGGGGTGGCCAATGAGCAGTTCTTC.

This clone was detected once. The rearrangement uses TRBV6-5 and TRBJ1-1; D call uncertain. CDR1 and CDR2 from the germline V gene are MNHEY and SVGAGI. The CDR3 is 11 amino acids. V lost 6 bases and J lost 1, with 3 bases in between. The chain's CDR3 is CASRGNTEAFF. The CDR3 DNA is TGTGCCAGCAGGGGGAACACTGAAGCTTTCTTT.

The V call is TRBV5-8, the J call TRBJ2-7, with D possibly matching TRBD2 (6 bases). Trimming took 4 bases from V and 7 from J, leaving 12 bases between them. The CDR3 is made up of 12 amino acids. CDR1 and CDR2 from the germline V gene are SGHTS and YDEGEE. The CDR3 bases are TGTGCCAGCAGCACGGGCCGGGGGGAGCAGTACTTC. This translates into CASSTGRGEQYF.

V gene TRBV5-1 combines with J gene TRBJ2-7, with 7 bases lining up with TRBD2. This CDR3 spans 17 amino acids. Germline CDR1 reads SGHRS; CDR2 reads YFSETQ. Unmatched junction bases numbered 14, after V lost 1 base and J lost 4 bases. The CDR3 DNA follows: TGCGCCAGCAGCTTGAGTGGATCTAGGCTAGCGGATTACGAGCAGTACTTC. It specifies CASSLSGSRLADYEQYF.

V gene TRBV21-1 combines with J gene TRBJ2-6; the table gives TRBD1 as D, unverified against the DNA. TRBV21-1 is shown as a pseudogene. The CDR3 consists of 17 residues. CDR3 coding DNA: TGTGCCAGCAGCAGGGGACAGGGCATCCCTGGGGCCAACGTCCTGACTTTC. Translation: CASSRGQGIPGANVLTF.

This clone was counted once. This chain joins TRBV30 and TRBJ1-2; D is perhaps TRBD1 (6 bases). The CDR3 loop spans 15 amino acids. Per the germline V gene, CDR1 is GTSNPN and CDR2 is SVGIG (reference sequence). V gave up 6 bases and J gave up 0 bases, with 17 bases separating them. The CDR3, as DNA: TGTGCCTGTAAACCGGGACACAGGACTAACTATGGCTACACCTTC. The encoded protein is CACKPGHRTNYGYTF.

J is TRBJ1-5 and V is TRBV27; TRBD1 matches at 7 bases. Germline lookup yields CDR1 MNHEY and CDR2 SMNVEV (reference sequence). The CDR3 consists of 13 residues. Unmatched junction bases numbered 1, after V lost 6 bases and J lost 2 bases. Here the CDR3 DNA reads TGTGCCAGCAGCGGGACAGGCAATCAGCCCCAGCATTTT. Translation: CASSGTGNQPQHF.

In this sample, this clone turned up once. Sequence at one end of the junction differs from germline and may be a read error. CDR3 loop: CASSPTETGVYEQYF. The CDR3 DNA reads TGTGCTAGCAGCCCTACCGAGACAGGGGTCTACGAGCAGTACTTC. The genes are TRBV7-7 and TRBJ2-7; 8 bases align to TRBD1. CDR1 and CDR2 (germline): SSHAT, FNYEAQ (reference sequence). The CDR3 covers 15 residues.

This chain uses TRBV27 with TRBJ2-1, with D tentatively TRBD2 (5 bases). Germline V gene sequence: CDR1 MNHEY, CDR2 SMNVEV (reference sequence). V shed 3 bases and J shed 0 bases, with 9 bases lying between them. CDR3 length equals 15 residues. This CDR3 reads CASSFGDSSYNEQFF. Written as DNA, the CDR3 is TGTGCCAGCAGTTTCGGGGATAGCTCCTACAATGAGCAGTTCTTC.

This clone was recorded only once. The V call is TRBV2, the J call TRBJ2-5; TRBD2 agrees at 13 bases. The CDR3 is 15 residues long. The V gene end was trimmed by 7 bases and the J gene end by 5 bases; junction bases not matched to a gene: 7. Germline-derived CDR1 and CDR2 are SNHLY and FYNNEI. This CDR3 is CASTGLAGRAETQYF. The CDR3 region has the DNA TGTGCCAGCACGGGACTAGCGGGGCGGGCGGAGACCCAGTACTTC.

The CDR3 here is CASRLGRGTVNQPQHF. CDR3 bases: TGTGCCAGCAGACTTGGACGGGGCACGGTCAATCAGCCCCAGCATTTT. The chain recombines TRBV7-6 with TRBJ1-5; maybe TRBD1 (5 bases). Per the germline V gene, CDR1 is SGHVS and CDR2 is FNYEAQ. The V and J ends lost 6 bases and 3 bases respectively, with 18 bases between them. This CDR3 region has 16 residues.

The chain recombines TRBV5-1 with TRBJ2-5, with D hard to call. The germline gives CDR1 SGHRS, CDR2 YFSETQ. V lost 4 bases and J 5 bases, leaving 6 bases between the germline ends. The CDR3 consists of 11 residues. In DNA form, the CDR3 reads TGCGCCAGCAGCAGCTCCGAGACCCAGTACTTC. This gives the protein CASSSSETQYF. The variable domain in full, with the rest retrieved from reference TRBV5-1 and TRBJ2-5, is KAGVTQTPRYLIKTRGQQVTLSCSPISGHRSVSWYQQTPGQGLQFLFEYFSETQRNKGNFPGRFSGRQFSNSRSEMNVSTLELGDSALYLCASSSSETQYFGPGTRLLVL.

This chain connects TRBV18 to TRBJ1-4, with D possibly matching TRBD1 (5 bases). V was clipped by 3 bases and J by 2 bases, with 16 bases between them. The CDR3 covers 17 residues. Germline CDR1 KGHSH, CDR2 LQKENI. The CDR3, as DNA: TGTGCCAGCTCACCGGAGAGGGGTCTAGGGACTAATGAAAAACTGTTTTTT. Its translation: CASSPERGLGTNEKLFF. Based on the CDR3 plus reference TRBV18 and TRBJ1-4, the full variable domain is NAGVMQNPRHLVRRRGQEARLRCSPMKGHSHVYWYRQLPEEGLKFMVYLQKENIIDESGMPKERFSAEFPKEGPSILRIQQVVRGDSAAYFCASSPERGLGTNEKLFFGSGTQLSVL.

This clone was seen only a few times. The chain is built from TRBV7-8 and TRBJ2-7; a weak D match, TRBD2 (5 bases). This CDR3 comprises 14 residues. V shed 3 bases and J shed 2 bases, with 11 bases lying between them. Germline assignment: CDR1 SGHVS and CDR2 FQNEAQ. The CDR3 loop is CASSLRAGPYEQYF. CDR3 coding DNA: TGTGCCAGCAGCTTGAGGGCGGGTCCCTACGAGCAGTACTTC.

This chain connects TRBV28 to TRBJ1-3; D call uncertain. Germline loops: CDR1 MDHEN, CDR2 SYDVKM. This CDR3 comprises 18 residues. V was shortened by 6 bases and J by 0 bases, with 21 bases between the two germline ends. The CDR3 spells CASSVTKDGPLSGNTIYF. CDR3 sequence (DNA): TGTGCCAGCAGCGTGACGAAGGATGGGCCACTCTCTGGAAACACCATATATTTT.

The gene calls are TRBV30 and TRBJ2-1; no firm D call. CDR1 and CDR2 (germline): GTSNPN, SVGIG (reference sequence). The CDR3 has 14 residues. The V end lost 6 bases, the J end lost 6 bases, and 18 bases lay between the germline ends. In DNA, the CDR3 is TGTGCCTGCAAAAAGGGTCAGGTATTCAATGAGCAGTTCTTC. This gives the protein CACKKGQVFNEQFF.

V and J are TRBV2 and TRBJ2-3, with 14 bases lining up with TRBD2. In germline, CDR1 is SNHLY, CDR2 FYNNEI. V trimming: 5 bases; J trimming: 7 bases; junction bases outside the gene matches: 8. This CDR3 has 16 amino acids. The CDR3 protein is CASSSPGLAGAYTQYF. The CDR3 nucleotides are TGTGCCAGCAGTTCCCCGGGACTAGCGGGAGCATATACGCAGTATTTT.